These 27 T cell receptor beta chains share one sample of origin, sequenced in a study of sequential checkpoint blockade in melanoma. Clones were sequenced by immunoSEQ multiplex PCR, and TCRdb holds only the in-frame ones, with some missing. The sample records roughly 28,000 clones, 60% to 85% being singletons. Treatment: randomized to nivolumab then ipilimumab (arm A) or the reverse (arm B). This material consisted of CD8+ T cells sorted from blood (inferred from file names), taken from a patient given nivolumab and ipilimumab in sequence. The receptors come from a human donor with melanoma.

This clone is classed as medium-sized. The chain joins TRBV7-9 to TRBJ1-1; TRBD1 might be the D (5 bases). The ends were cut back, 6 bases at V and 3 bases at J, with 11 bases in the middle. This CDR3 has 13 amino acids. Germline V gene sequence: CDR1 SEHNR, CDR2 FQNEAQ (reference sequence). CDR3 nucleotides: TGTGCCAGCAGGTTCGAAGGGGACACTGAAGCTTTCTTT. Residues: CASRFEGDTEAFF.

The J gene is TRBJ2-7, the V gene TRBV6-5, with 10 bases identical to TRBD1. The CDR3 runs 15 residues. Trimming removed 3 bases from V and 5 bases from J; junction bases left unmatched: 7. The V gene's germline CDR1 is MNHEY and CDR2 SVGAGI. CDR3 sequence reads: CASSYRTGGSDEQYF. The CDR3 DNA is TGTGCCAGCAGTTATCGGACAGGGGGAAGCGACGAGCAGTACTTC.

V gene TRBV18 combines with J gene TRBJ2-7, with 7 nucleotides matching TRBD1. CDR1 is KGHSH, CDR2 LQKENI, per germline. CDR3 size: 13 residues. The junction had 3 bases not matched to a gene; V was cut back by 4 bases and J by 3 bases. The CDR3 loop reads CASSQRDSYEQYF. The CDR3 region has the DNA TGTGCCAGCTCACAACGGGACAGCTACGAGCAGTACTTC.

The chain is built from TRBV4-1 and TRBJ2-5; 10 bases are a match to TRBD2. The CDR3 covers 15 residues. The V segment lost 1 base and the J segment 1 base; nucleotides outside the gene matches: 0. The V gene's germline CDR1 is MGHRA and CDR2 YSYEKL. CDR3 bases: TGCGCCAGCAGCCAAGCTAGCGGGGGCCAAGAGACCCAGTACTTC. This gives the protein CASSQASGGQETQYF.

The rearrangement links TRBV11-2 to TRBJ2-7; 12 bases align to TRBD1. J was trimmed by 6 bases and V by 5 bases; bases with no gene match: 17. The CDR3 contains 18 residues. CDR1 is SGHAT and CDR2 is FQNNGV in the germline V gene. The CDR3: CASSGRDRGRELAAEQYF. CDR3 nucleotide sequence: TGTGCCAGCAGCGGACGGGACAGGGGGCGTGAACTAGCTGCCGAGCAGTACTTC.

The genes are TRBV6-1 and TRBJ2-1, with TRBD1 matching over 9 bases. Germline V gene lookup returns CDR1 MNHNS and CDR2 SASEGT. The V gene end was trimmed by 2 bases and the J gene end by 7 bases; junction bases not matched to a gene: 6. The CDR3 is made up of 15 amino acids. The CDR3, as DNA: TGTGCCAGCAGTGAATGGACAGGGGCCTTGAATGAGCAGTTCTTC. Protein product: CASSEWTGALNEQFF.

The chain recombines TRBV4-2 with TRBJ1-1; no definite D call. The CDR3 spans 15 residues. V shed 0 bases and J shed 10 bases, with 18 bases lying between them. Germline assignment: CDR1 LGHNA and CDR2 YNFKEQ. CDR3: CASSQDWGGLRGAFF. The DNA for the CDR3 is TGTGCCAGCAGCCAAGATTGGGGAGGGCTTAGAGGAGCTTTCTTT.

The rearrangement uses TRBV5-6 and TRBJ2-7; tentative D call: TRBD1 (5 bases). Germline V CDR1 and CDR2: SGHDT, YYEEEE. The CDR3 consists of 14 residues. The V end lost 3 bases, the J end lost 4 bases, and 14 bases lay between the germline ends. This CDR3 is CASSWTPARYEQYF. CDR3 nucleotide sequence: TGTGCCAGCAGCTGGACACCGGCAAGGTACGAGCAGTACTTC.

The CDR3: CASSLAVWDSGGTDTQYF. The CDR3 DNA reads as TGCGCCAGCAGCTTGGCCGTGTGGGATAGCGGGGGCACAGATACGCAGTATTTT. The rearrangement links TRBV5-1 to TRBJ2-3; 8 positions match TRBD2. Germline lookup yields CDR1 SGHRS and CDR2 YFSETQ. The CDR3 length is 18 residues. V lost 0 bases, J lost 1 base, and 10 bases stayed unmatched.

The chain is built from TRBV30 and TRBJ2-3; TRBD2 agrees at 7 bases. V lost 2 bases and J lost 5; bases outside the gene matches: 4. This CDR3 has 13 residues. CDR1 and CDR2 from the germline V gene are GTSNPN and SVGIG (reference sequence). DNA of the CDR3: TGTGCCTGGAGTCTGGGGGGGGTAGATACGCAGTATTTT. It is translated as CAWSLGGVDTQYF.

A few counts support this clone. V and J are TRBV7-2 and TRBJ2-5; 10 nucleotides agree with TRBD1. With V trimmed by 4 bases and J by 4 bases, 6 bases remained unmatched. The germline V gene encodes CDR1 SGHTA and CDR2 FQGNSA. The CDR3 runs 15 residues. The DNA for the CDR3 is TGTGCCAGCAGCTCCCGGGACAGGGGACGAGAGACCCAGTACTTC. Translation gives CASSSRDRGRETQYF.

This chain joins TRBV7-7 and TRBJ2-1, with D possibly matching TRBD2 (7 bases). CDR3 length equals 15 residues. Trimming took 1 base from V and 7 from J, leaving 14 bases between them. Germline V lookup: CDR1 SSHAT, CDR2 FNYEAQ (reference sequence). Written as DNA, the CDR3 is TGTGCCAGCAGCTTAGGAGGGGGGGCCTTGAATGAGCAGTTCTTC. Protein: CASSLGGGALNEQFF.

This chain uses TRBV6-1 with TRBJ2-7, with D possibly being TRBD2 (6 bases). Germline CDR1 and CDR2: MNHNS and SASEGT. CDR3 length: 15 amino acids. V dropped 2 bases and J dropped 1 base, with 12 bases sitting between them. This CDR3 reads CASSESAGRSYEQYF. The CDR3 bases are TGTGCCAGCAGTGAATCTGCAGGGAGGTCCTACGAGCAGTACTTC.

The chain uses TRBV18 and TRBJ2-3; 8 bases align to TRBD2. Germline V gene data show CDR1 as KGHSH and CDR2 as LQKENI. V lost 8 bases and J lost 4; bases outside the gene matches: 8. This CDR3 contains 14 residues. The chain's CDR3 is CASPSGGAADTQYF. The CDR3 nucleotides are TGTGCCAGCCCCTCGGGGGGGGCCGCAGATACGCAGTATTTT.

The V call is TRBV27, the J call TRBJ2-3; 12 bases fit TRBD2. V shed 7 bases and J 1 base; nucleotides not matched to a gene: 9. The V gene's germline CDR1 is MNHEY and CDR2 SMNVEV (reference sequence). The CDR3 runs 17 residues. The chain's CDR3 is CASTVLAGGLRTDTQYF. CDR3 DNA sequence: TGTGCCAGCACCGTACTAGCGGGGGGCCTCCGCACAGATACGCAGTATTTT.

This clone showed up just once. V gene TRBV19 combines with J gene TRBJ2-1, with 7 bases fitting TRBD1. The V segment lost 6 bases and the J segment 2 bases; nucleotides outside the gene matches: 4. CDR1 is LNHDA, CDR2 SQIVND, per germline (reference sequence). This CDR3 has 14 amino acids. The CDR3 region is CASRRQGTYNEQFF. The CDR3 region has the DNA TGTGCCAGTAGAAGACAGGGTACCTACAATGAGCAGTTCTTC.

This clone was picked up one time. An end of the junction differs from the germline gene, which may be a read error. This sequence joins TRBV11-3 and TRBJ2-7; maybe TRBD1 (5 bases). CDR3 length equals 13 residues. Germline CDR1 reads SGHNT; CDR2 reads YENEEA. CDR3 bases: TGTGCCGGCAGCCCAGGGAACCCCTACGAGCAGTACTTC. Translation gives CAGSPGNPYEQYF.

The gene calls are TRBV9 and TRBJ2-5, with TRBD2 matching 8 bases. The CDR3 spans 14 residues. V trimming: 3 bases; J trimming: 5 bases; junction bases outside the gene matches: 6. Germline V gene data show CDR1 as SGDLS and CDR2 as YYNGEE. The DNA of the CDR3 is TGTGCCAGCAGCGCCGGGGGGGCCAGGGAGACCCAGTACTTC. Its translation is CASSAGGARETQYF. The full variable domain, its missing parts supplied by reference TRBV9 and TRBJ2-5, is DSGVTQTPKHLITATGQRVTLRCSPRSGDLSVYWYQQSLDQGLQFLIQYYNGEERAKGNILERFSAQQFPDLHSELNLSSLELGDSALYFCASSAGGARETQYFGPGTRLLVL.

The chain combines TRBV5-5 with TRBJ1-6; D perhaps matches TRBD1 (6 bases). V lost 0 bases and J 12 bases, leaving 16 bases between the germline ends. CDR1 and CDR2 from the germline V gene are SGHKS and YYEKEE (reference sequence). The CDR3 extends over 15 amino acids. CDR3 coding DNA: TGTGCCAGCAGCTTGGTTTCAGGGGCAGGGATACCCCTCCACTTT. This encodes CASSLVSGAGIPLHF.

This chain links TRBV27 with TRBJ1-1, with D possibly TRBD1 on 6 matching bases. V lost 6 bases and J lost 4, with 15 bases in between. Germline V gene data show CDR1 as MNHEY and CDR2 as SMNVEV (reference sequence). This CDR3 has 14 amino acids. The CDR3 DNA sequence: TGTGCCAGCAGCAGTACTCAGGGGCGCACTGAAGCTTTCTTT. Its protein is CASSSTQGRTEAFF.

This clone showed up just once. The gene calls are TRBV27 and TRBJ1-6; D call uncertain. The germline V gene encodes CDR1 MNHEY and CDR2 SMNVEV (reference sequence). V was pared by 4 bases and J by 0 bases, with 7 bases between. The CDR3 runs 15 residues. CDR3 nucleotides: TGTGCCAGCAGTTGGGAGAGCTCCTATAATTCACCCCTCCACTTT. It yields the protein CASSWESSYNSPLHF.

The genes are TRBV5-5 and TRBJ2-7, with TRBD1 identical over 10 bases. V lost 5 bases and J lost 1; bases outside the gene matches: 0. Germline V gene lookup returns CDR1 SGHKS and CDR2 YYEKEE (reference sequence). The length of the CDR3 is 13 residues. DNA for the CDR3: TGTGCCAGCAGGGACAGGGGGTCCTACGAGCAGTACTTC. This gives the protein CASRDRGSYEQYF. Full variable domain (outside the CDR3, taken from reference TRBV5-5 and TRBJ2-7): DAGVTQSPTHLIKTRGQQVTLRCSPISGHKSVSWYQQVLGQGPQFIFQYYEKEERGRGNFPDRFSARQFPNYSSELNVNALLLGDSALYLCASRDRGSYEQYFGPGTRLTVT.

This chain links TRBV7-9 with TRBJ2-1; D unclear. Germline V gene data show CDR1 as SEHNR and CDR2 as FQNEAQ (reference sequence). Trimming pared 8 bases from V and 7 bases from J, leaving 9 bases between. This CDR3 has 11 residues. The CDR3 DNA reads TGTGCCAGCGAAAACCGGAATGAGCAGTTCTTC. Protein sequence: CASENRNEQFF.

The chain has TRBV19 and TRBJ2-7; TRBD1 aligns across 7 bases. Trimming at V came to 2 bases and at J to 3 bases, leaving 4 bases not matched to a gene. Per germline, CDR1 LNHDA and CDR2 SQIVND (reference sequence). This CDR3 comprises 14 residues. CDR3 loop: CASSIQGDSYEQYF. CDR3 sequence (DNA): TGTGCCAGTAGTATACAGGGGGATAGCTACGAGCAGTACTTC.

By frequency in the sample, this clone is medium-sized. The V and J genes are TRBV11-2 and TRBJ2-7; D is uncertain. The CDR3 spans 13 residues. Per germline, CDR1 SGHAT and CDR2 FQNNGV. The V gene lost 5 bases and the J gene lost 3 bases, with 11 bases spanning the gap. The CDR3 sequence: CASSRSDDYEQYF. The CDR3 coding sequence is TGTGCCAGCAGCCGGAGCGATGACTACGAGCAGTACTTC.

The CDR3 DNA sequence: TGTGCCAGCCAGGGCACGAGTTCATCCATCTACGAGCAGTACTTC. Its protein is CASQGTSSSIYEQYF. The V call is TRBV6-1, the J call TRBJ2-7, with a tentative D call TRBD1 (5 bases). The CDR3 is made up of 15 amino acids. The germline gives CDR1 MNHNS, CDR2 SASEGT. V was clipped by 8 bases and J by 3 bases, with 20 bases between them.

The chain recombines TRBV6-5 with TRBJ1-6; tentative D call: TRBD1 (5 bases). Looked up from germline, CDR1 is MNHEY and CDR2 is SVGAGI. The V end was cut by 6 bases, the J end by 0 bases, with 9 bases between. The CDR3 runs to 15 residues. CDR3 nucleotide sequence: TGTGCCAGCAGCCAGGGAAGCTCCTATAATTCACCCCTCCACTTT. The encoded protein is CASSQGSSYNSPLHF.